The 32 T cell receptor beta chains below all came from one sample that was sequenced in a study of cytomegalovirus exposure and HLA in healthy donors. The PCR was carried out with 60 Vbeta primers and 13 Jbeta primers. Generated by immunoSEQ multiplex PCR, the TCRdb table keeps only in-frame clones and is missing some. The sample holds about 160,000 clones, approximately 81% seen once. Sample: PBMCs. The receptors were gathered from a man between 18 and 29 years old in good health and CMV-seropositive.

The J gene is TRBJ2-7, the V gene TRBV14, with 8 bases lining up with TRBD1. The CDR3 extends over 15 amino acids. The germline CDR1 and CDR2 sequences are SGHDN and FVKESK. V shed 0 bases and J 10 bases; nucleotides not matched to a gene: 11. As DNA, the CDR3 is TGTGCCAGCAGCCAAGATGCGGACAGGGCGTCGGAACAGTACTTC. Encoded protein: CASSQDADRASEQYF. Using reference TRBV14 and TRBJ2-7 for the parts outside the CDR3, the full variable domain is EAGVTQFPSHSVIEKGQTVTLRCDPISGHDNLYWYRRVMGKEIKFLLHFVKESKQDESGMPNNRFLAERTGGTYSTLKVQPAELEDSGVYFCASSQDADRASEQYFGPGTRLTVT.

This chain links TRBV5-4 with TRBJ2-7, with TRBD1 matching over 9 bases. The length of the CDR3 is 14 residues. With 4 bases clipped from V and 7 bases from J, the junction kept 9 bases outside the gene matches. Germline CDR1 SGHNT, CDR2 YYREEE (reference sequence). The CDR3 loop is CASSPTQGAREQYF. The CDR3 coding sequence is TGTGCCAGCAGCCCGACACAGGGGGCGCGGGAGCAGTACTTC.

The CDR3 nucleotides are TGCGCCAGCAGCCGCACCGGGACAGGAGATCAAGAGACCCAGTACTTC. Its protein is CASSRTGTGDQETQYF. The chain couples TRBV4-1 to TRBJ2-5; 8 bases are shared with TRBD1. V lost 4 bases to trimming and J lost 2 bases; unmatched junction nucleotides: 9. Looked up from germline, CDR1 is MGHRA and CDR2 is YSYEKL. The CDR3 spans 16 residues.

This chain joins TRBV25-1 and TRBJ2-3, with 10 bases matching TRBD1. This CDR3 has 18 residues. Germline lookup yields CDR1 MGHDK and CDR2 SYGVNS. V lost 6 bases to trimming and J lost 0 bases; unmatched junction nucleotides: 12. CDR3 residues: CASRAASGTGASTDTQYF. CDR3 in DNA: TGTGCCAGCAGGGCGGCTTCCGGGACAGGGGCTAGCACAGATACGCAGTATTTT.

The chain recombines TRBV18 with TRBJ1-1; 9 nucleotides line up with TRBD1. V trimming: 8 bases; J trimming: 1 base; junction bases outside the gene matches: 14. CDR3 length: 17 residues. Looked up from germline, CDR1 is KGHSH and CDR2 is LQKENI. CDR3 nucleotides: TGTGCCAGCGAGGAGCCGGGACAGGGTCTAACGAACACTGAAGCTTTCTTT. It yields the protein CASEEPGQGLTNTEAFF.

The V call is TRBV5-1, the J call TRBJ1-1; 7 bases line up with TRBD1. CDR1 is SGHRS, CDR2 YFSETQ, per germline. With V trimmed by 3 bases and J by 4 bases, 6 bases remained unmatched. The CDR3 runs to 14 residues. The CDR3 DNA reads as TGCGCCAGCAGCTACGGACAGGTCGGCACTGAAGCTTTCTTT. Its protein is CASSYGQVGTEAFF.

This rearrangement joins TRBV27 to TRBJ1-2; weak D call: TRBD1 (5 bases). Germline loops: CDR1 MNHEY, CDR2 SMNVEV (reference sequence). V was trimmed by 6 bases and J by 5 bases, leaving 16 bases between them. This CDR3 spans 14 amino acids. In DNA form, the CDR3 reads TGTGCCAGCAGACCTGGGGGGGTTGGGTATGGCTACACCTTC. Translating it yields CASRPGGVGYGYTF.

The genes are TRBV4-3 and TRBJ1-2, with D possibly matching TRBD1 (5 bases). Germline lookup yields CDR1 LGHNA and CDR2 YSLEER. Trimming stripped 5 bases from V and 3 bases from J, with 16 bases between. This CDR3 has 15 amino acids. The CDR3 DNA is TGCGCCAGCAGCTCGACTCCCAGGGCTGACTATGGCTACACCTTC. Its translation: CASSSTPRADYGYTF.

V gene TRBV2 combines with J gene TRBJ2-1; D is undetermined. CDR1 is SNHLY, CDR2 FYNNEI, per germline. The CDR3 runs 11 residues. The V end lost 6 bases, the J end lost 9 bases, and 9 bases lay between the germline ends. The CDR3 sequence is CASSQAGEQFF. The DNA of the CDR3 is TGTGCCAGCAGCCAAGCTGGTGAGCAGTTCTTC.

This clone has only a few counts. This sequence joins TRBV5-6 and TRBJ1-2; 9 positions agree with TRBD1. This CDR3 contains 14 residues. The V gene end was trimmed by 0 bases and the J gene end by 6 bases; junction bases not matched to a gene: 3. The germline gives CDR1 SGHDT, CDR2 YYEEEE. The CDR3 DNA sequence: TGTGCCAGCAGCTTGGGGACAGGGGCTCATGGCTACACCTTC. Translated, it gives CASSLGTGAHGYTF.

The V and J genes are TRBV4-3 and TRBJ1-2, with a weak D call TRBD1 (5 bases). CDR1 and CDR2 from the germline V gene are LGHNA and YSLEER. The CDR3 loop spans 17 amino acids. The ends were cut back, 0 bases at V and 7 bases at J, with 21 bases in the middle. The CDR3 loop reads CASSQEVSSGMFSGYTF. The DNA for the CDR3 is TGCGCCAGCAGCCAAGAGGTCTCATCAGGGATGTTTTCTGGCTACACCTTC.

The chain combines TRBV7-2 with TRBJ2-3; D is possibly TRBD2 (5 bases). This CDR3 is built from 14 residues. V was shortened by 5 bases and J by 1 base, with 10 bases between the two germline ends. Germline loops: CDR1 SGHTA, CDR2 FQGNSA. This CDR3 reads CASSRGAGTDTQYF. In nucleotides, the CDR3 is TGTGCCAGCAGCCGGGGAGCCGGCACAGATACGCAGTATTTT.

This chain uses TRBV9 with TRBJ1-3, with 8 bases identical to TRBD1. This CDR3 is 15 amino acids long. J gave up 4 bases and V 3 bases, and 6 bases lay outside the gene matches. Germline V CDR1 and CDR2: SGDLS, YYNGEE. The CDR3 DNA is TGTGCCAGCAGCGAAAAACAGGGGGTAGGAAACACCATATATTTT. Translation gives CASSEKQGVGNTIYF.

The chain combines TRBV10-3 with TRBJ2-5, with TRBD1 identical over 8 bases. The CDR3 loop spans 16 amino acids. V shed 3 bases, J shed 3 bases, and the junction held 9 bases outside the gene matches. Germline V CDR1 and CDR2: ENHRY, SYGVKD. The CDR3 protein is CAISDPTSDREETQYF. CDR3 DNA sequence: TGTGCCATCAGTGACCCAACCTCGGACAGGGAAGAGACCCAGTACTTC.

The chain has TRBV5-6 and TRBJ2-1, with 8 positions matching TRBD2. The V gene's germline CDR1 is SGHDT and CDR2 YYEEEE. Unmatched junction bases numbered 7, after V lost 6 bases and J lost 5 bases. CDR3 length: 14 residues. The CDR3 region is CASTLAGGNNEQFF. In DNA form, the CDR3 reads TGTGCCAGCACTCTGGCGGGGGGCAACAATGAGCAGTTCTTC.

V and J are TRBV4-3 and TRBJ2-3; 8 bases agree with TRBD2. Germline V lookup: CDR1 LGHNA, CDR2 YSLEER. The CDR3 is made up of 16 amino acids. With V trimmed by 6 bases and J by 1 base, 9 bases remained unmatched. The CDR3 coding sequence is TGCGCCAGCAGAGGGGGTGGCGGGGGGCGCACAGATACGCAGTATTTT. Translating gives CASRGGGGGRTDTQYF.

V and J are TRBV5-4 and TRBJ2-4; 13 bases are a match to TRBD2. This CDR3 has 18 residues. Germline CDR1 is SGHNT and CDR2 is YYREEE (reference sequence). The trim removed 3 bases at V and 1 base at J, leaving 7 bases unmatched. The CDR3 reads CASSSTGTSGVAKNIQYF. The CDR3, as DNA: TGTGCCAGCAGCTCCACCGGGACTAGCGGGGTCGCCAAAAACATTCAGTACTTC.

The chain recombines TRBV7-3 with TRBJ2-2; 7 bases map to TRBD2. CDR1 is SGHTA and CDR2 is FQGTGA in the germline V gene. Unmatched junction bases numbered 11, after V lost 5 bases and J lost 5 bases. The CDR3 length is 16 residues. The CDR3 spells CASSPRGLLGTGELFF. The CDR3 DNA follows: TGTGCCAGCAGCCCTCGGGGACTACTGGGGACCGGGGAGCTGTTTTTT.

This chain connects TRBV7-2 to TRBJ2-5; D is ambiguous. Trimming took off 6 bases at V and 5 bases at J, with 7 bases between the two ends. Per germline, CDR1 SGHTA and CDR2 FQGNSA. The CDR3 covers 11 residues. CDR3 sequence: CASSTSETQYF. CDR3 DNA sequence: TGTGCCAGCAGTACAAGTGAGACCCAGTACTTC.

The gene calls are TRBV4-3 and TRBJ2-5; tentative D call: TRBD2 (5 bases). This CDR3 has 15 amino acids. V shed 0 bases and J shed 5 bases, with 13 bases lying between them. CDR1 and CDR2 (germline): LGHNA, YSLEER. The CDR3 is CASSQDLRASETQYF. The CDR3 DNA reads as TGCGCCAGCAGCCAAGATCTGCGGGCGAGCGAGACCCAGTACTTC.

The chain combines TRBV10-3 with TRBJ1-6; unclear D gene. Between the trimmed V and J ends, which lost 0 bases and 8 bases, there was a span of 5 bases. This CDR3 region has 13 residues. The germline V gene encodes CDR1 ENHRY and CDR2 SYGVKD. The CDR3 coding sequence is TGTGCCATCAGTGAGTCCAATGATTCACCCCTCCACTTT. It specifies CAISESNDSPLHF.

The chain uses TRBV21-1 and TRBJ2-5; the D segment call TRBD1 is taken from the table without a DNA check. TRBV21-1 is termed a pseudogene. This CDR3 is 18 amino acids long. The CDR3 loop reads CASSPKGPGTSTQETQYF. CDR3 bases: TGTGCCAGCAGCCCAAAAGGGCCCGGGACATCTACACAAGAGACCCAGTACTTC.

The chain links TRBV6-5 to TRBJ2-5; 12 nucleotides match TRBD2. Germline V gene lookup returns CDR1 MNHEY and CDR2 SVGAGI. Trimming removed 4 bases from V and 2 bases from J; junction bases left unmatched: 5. The length of the CDR3 is 16 residues. The CDR3 DNA follows: TGTGCCAGCAGTTCCGGACTAGCGGGGAGGCAAGAGACCCAGTACTTC. Protein: CASSSGLAGRQETQYF.

The genes are TRBV5-1 and TRBJ1-2; unclear D gene. The CDR3 length is 15 residues. Deletions cut 0 bases from V and 0 bases from J, with 9 bases between. Germline lookup yields CDR1 SGHRS and CDR2 YFSETQ. Here the CDR3 DNA reads TGCGCCAGCAGCTTGGCTGCCGGGGCTAACTATGGCTACACCTTC. This encodes CASSLAAGANYGYTF.

This chain joins TRBV7-2 and TRBJ2-5, with 8 bases identical to TRBD1. The end of the DNA is better explained by TRBJ2-7, so the J call may be wrong. CDR3 length: 14 residues. The germline V gene has CDR1 SGHTA and CDR2 FQGNSA. CDR3 loop: CASSFGQGGYEQYF. CDR3 DNA: TGTGCCAGCAGCTTCGGACAGGGTGGCTACGAGCAGTACTTC.

This clone was detected only a few times. The chain couples TRBV13 to TRBJ2-7; 7 nucleotides line up with TRBD1. Germline CDR1 PRHDT, CDR2 FYEKMQ (reference sequence). There are 14 residues in the CDR3. Unmatched junction bases numbered 1, after V lost 2 bases and J lost 0 bases. The CDR3 loop reads CASSLRDSSYEQYF. The DNA of the CDR3 is TGTGCCAGCAGCTTAAGGGACAGCTCCTACGAGCAGTACTTC.

This chain joins TRBV27 and TRBJ1-1, with a possible D match to TRBD1 (6 bases). Germline V CDR1 and CDR2: MNHEY, SMNVEV (reference sequence). This CDR3 has 16 amino acids. Trimming stripped 5 bases from V and 0 bases from J, with 16 bases between. The CDR3 here is CASSPLSKGVNTEAFF. The CDR3 nucleotides are TGTGCCAGCAGTCCTCTCAGCAAGGGGGTGAACACTGAAGCTTTCTTT.

V gene TRBV7-2 combines with J gene TRBJ2-2; D perhaps matches TRBD2 (6 bases). V was trimmed by 2 bases and J by 1 base, leaving 11 bases between them. The CDR3 has 16 amino acids. The germline CDR1 and CDR2 sequences are SGHTA and FQGNSA. The CDR3 bases are TGTGCCAGCAGCTTACCCGGGGGAGTGAACACCGGGGAGCTGTTTTTT. Translation gives CASSLPGGVNTGELFF.

The chain carries TRBV2 and TRBJ2-3; a possible D gene is TRBD2 (5 bases). Trimming stripped 5 bases from V and 2 bases from J, with 14 bases between. CDR1 SNHLY and CDR2 FYNNEI come from the germline V gene. The CDR3 loop spans 15 amino acids. CDR3: CASSLRRTFTDTQYF. DNA of the CDR3: TGTGCCAGCAGTCTTCGACGGACTTTCACAGATACGCAGTATTTT.

In DNA, the CDR3 is TGTGCCAGCAGCCTTGTAGCGGGGTCCTCCTACGAGCAGTACTTC. Encoded protein: CASSLVAGSSYEQYF. The J gene is TRBJ2-5, the V gene TRBV11-2; 8 bases map to TRBD2. The better agreement between TRBJ2-7 and the DNA end casts doubt on the J call. The CDR3 runs 15 residues. Germline CDR1 reads SGHAT; CDR2 reads FQNNGV.

CDR3 in DNA: TGTGCCATCATGACCGGGGGAACAGATACGCAGTATTTT. Translation gives CAIMTGGTDTQYF. V and J are TRBV10-3 and TRBJ2-3; D is perhaps TRBD2 (6 bases). The CDR3 runs 13 residues. V shed 7 bases and J shed 3 bases, with 11 bases lying between them. The germline gives CDR1 ENHRY, CDR2 SYGVKD.

This sequence joins TRBV4-3 and TRBJ1-5, with D unclear. This CDR3 contains 15 residues. Trimming took off 0 bases at V and 2 bases at J, with 8 bases between the two ends. Germline V gene data show CDR1 as LGHNA and CDR2 as YSLEER. DNA of the CDR3: TGCGCCAGCAGCCAAGATCCGCGGGGCAATCAGCCCCAGCATTTT. This gives the protein CASSQDPRGNQPQHF.